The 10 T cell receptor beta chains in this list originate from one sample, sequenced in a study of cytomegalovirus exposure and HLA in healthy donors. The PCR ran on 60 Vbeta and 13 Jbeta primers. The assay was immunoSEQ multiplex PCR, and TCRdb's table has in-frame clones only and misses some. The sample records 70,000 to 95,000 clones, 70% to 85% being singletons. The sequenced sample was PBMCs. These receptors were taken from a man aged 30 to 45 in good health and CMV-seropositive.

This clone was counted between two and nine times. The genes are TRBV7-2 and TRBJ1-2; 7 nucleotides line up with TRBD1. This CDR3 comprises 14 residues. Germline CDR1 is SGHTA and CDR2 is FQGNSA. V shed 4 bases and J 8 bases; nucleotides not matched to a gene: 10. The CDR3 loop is CASSSRQGLIGYTF. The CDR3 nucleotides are TGTGCCAGCAGCTCTAGACAGGGTCTGATCGGCTACACCTTC. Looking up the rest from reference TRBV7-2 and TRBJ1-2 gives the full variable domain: GAGVSQSPSNKVTEKGKDVELRCDPISGHTALYWYRQSLGQGLEFLIYFQGNSAPDKSGLPSDRFSAERTGGSVSTLTIQRTQQEDSAVYLCASSSRQGLIGYTFGSGTRLTVV.

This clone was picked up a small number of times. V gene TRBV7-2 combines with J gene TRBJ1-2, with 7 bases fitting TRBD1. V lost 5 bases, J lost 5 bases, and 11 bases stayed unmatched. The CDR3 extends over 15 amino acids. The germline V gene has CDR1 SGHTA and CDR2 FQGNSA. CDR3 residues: CASSPFQGEEYGYTF. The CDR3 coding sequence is TGTGCCAGCAGCCCCTTTCAGGGGGAAGAGTATGGCTACACCTTC.

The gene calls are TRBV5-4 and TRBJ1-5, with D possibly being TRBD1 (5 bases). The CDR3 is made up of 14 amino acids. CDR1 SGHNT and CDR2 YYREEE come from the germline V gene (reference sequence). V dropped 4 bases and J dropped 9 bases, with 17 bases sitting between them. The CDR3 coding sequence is TGTGCCAGCAGCCCCGGACTGTTCGGGGGGCCCCAGCATTTT. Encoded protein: CASSPGLFGGPQHF.

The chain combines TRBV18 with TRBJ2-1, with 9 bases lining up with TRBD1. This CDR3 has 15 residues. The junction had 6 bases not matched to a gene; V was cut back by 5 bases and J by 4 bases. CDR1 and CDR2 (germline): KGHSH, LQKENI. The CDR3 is CASSDRDRAYNEQFF. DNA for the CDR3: TGTGCCAGCTCAGACCGGGACAGGGCGTACAATGAGCAGTTCTTC.

CDR3 loop: CAIRPSGSGYNEQFF. CDR3 bases: TGTGCCATCAGGCCAAGCGGGAGTGGGTACAATGAGCAGTTCTTC. The rearrangement links TRBV10-3 to TRBJ2-1; 8 nucleotides agree with TRBD2. The V gene end was trimmed by 6 bases and the J gene end by 4 bases; junction bases not matched to a gene: 8. Germline assignment: CDR1 ENHRY and CDR2 SYGVKD. This CDR3 region has 15 residues.

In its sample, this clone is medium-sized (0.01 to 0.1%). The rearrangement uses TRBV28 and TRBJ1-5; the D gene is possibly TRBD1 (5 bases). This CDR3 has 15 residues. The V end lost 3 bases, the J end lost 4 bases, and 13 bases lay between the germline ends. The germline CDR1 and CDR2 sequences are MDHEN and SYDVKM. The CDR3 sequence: CASSLGLGGNQPQHF. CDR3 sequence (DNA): TGTGCCAGCAGTTTGGGATTGGGGGGAAATCAGCCCCAGCATTTT.

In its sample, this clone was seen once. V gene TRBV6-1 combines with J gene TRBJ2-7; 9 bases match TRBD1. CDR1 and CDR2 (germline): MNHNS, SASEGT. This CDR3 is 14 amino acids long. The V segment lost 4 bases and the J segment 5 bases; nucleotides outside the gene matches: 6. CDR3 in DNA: TGTGCCAGCAGTGGAAGGGACAGGGCTAACGAGCAGTACGTC. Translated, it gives CASSGRDRANEQYV.

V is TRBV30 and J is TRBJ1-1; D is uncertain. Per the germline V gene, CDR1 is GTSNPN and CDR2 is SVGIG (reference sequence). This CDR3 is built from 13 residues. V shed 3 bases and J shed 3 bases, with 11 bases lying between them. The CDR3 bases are TGTGCCTGGAGGAAGCAGCGGTACACTGAAGCTTTCTTT. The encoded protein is CAWRKQRYTEAFF.

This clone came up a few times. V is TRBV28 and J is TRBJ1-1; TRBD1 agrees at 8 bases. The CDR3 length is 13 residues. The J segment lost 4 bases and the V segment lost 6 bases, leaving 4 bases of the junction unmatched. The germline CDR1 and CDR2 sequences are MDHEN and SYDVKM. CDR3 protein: CASRGQGGTEAFF. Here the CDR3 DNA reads TGTGCCAGCAGAGGACAGGGCGGCACTGAAGCTTTCTTT.

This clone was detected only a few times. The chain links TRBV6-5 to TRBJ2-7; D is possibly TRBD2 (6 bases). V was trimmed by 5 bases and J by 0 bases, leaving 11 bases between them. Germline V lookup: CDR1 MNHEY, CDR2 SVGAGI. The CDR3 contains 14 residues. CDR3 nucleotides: TGTGCCAGCAGTCGAAGCGGGTACTCCTACGAGCAGTACTTC. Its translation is CASSRSGYSYEQYF.